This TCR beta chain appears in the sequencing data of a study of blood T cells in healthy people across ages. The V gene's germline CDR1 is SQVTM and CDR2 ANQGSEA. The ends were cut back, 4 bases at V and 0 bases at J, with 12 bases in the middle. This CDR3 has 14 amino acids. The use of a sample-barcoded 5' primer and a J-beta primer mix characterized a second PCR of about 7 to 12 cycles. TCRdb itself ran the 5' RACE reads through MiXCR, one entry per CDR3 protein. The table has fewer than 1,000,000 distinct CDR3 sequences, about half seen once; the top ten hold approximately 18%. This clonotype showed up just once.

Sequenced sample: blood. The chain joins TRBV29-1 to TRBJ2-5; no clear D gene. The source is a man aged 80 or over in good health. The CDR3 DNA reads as TGCAGCGTTGGATCTGAGGAAGACCAAGAGACCCAGTACTTC. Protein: CSVGSEEDQETQYF. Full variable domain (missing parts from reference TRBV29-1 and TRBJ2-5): SAVISQKPSRDICQRGTSLTIQCQVDSQVTMMFWYRQQPGQSLTLIATANQGSEATYESGFVIDKFPISRPNLTFSTLTVSNMSPEDSSIYLCSVGSEEDQETQYFGPGTRLLVL.